The T cell receptor beta chain under discussion was sequenced for a study of cytomegalovirus exposure and HLA in healthy donors. Study-wide background: Among the 300 to 400 donors who were genotyped, 81% fell in the genetic ancestry cluster that is associated with self-reported Caucasian donors. Findings of the study overall: Trimming of TCR beta V- and J-genes showed a link, identified in a later analysis, to a missense DCLRE1C variant. In a later analysis, specific HLA alleles were associated with 15,000 to 20,000 TCR beta sequences at a 0.05 false discovery rate.

Of note for this clone: Its target is unknown.

The PCR employed 60 Vbeta primers together with 13 Jbeta primers. Clones were sequenced by immunoSEQ multiplex PCR, and TCRdb holds only the in-frame ones, with some missing. This table has about 190,000 clones, about four fifths appearing once. Trimming took 1 base from V and 5 from J, leaving 13 bases between them. Germline-derived CDR1 and CDR2 are SGHDT and YYEEEE. The CDR3 sequence is 15 residues long. Sequencing was carried out using PBMCs. This clonotype was obtained from a man aged 25-45 years in good health and CMV-seropositive. This chain joins TRBV5-6 and TRBJ1-5; tentative D call: TRBD1 (5 bases). CDR3 DNA: TGTGCCAGCAGCTTGACAGGTAACTCTCATCAGCCCCAGCATTTT. It encodes CASSLTGNSHQPQHF. The whole variable domain, filled in from reference TRBV5-6 and TRBJ1-5, reads DAGVTQSPTHLIKTRGQQVTLRCSPKSGHDTVSWYQQALGQGPQFIFQYYEEEERQRGNFPDRFSGHQFPNYSSELNVNALLLGDSALYLCASSLTGNSHQPQHFGDGTRLSIL.